The entry below describes one TCR beta chain. Assay: immunoSEQ multiplex PCR; the TCRdb copy retains only in-frame clones and omits some. The table includes approximately 9,300 clones, 91% detected once. Deletions cut 7 bases from V and 8 bases from J, with 29 bases between. There are 16 residues in the CDR3. Germline V gives CDR1 GTSNPN, CDR2 SVGIG (reference sequence). The data originate from a study of chemoradiotherapy in HPV16-positive cancers. The sequence derives from a human donor with HPV-associated anogenital cancer. V and J are TRBV30 and TRBJ1-1, with a tentative D call TRBD1 (6 bases). Sequencing used blood, obtained from a patient who underwent chemoradiotherapy. CDR3 sequence reads: CAYSTWGGSTVIEAFF. The CDR3 nucleotides are TGTGCCTACTCTACCTGGGGGGGCTCTACGGTTATCGAAGCTTTCTTT.